Listed below are T cell receptor beta chains from one sample, sequenced in a study of cytotoxic CD8 clonotypes in ibrutinib-treated CLL. TCRdb's table, derived via immunoSEQ multiplex PCR, lists solely in-frame clones and lacks some. This sample has fewer than 90,000 clones, with 86% found just once. The source material was PBMCs, sampled before ibrutinib treatment. These receptors came from a human donor with chronic lymphocytic leukemia. The CDR3 runs from the conserved cysteine through the conserved F or W. The order of the fields is clone size, J gene, V gene, D gene, CDR3 protein, CDR3 DNA. D genes are given only for firm matches. Some rows mark clone size as missing; the rest say once, few, many or name a class of expanded clone.

abundance: NA; j_gene: TRBJ2-5; v_gene: TRBV7-7; d_gene: NA; CDR3aa: CASSLARAGRETQYF; CDR3nt: TGTGCCAGCAGCTTAGCGAGGGCAGGGAGGGAGACCCAGTACTTC
abundance: NA; j_gene: TRBJ2-2; v_gene: TRBV2; d_gene: NA; CDR3aa: CASSEWGNGELFF; CDR3nt: TGTGCCAGCAGTGAGTGGGGGAACGGGGAGCTGTTTTTT
abundance: NA; j_gene: TRBJ2-7; v_gene: TRBV11-2; d_gene: TRBD2; CDR3aa: CASTLSRTSGIGYEQYF; CDR3nt: TGTGCCAGCACCCTTAGCCGAACTAGCGGGATAGGATACGAGCAGTACTTC
abundance: NA; j_gene: TRBJ1-4; v_gene: TRBV29-1; d_gene: TRBD1; CDR3aa: CSARGTGGEKLFF; CDR3nt: TGCAGCGCCAGGGGGACAGGGGGCGAAAAACTGTTTTTT
abundance: few; j_gene: TRBJ2-2; v_gene: TRBV19; d_gene: TRBD2; CDR3aa: CASSINRVGTSGPTGELFF; CDR3nt: TGTGCCAGTAGTATTAACAGGGTCGGGACTAGCGGTCCCACCGGGGAGCTGTTTTTT
abundance: NA; j_gene: TRBJ2-2; v_gene: TRBV28; d_gene: TRBD2; CDR3aa: CASSTWTSGTGGELFF; CDR3nt: TGTGCCAGCAGTACCTGGACTAGCGGGACGGGCGGGGAGCTGTTTTTT
abundance: NA; j_gene: TRBJ2-1; v_gene: TRBV27; d_gene: TRBD1; CDR3aa: CASTRDRGYNEQFF; CDR3nt: TGTGCCAGTACCCGGGACAGGGGCTACAATGAGCAGTTCTTC
abundance: NA; j_gene: TRBJ1-1; v_gene: TRBV6-6; d_gene: NA; CDR3aa: CASNPTRTTQAFF; CDR3nt: TGTGCCAGCAACCCTACGCGGACAACTCAAGCTTTCTTT
abundance: once; j_gene: TRBJ2-7; v_gene: TRBV6-1; d_gene: NA; CDR3aa: CASSARTAYEQYF; CDR3nt: TGTGCCAGCAGTGCCCGGACAGCCTACGAGCAGTACTTC
abundance: NA; j_gene: TRBJ2-1; v_gene: TRBV6-5; d_gene: TRBD2; CDR3aa: CASKVLAGNNEQFF; CDR3nt: TGTGCCAGCAAGGTGTTAGCGGGGAACAATGAGCAGTTCTTC
abundance: NA; j_gene: TRBJ1-1; v_gene: TRBV7-9; d_gene: NA; CDR3aa: CASSLVGSNTEAFF; CDR3nt: TGTGCCAGCAGCTTAGTAGGGTCAAACACTGAAGCTTTCTTT
abundance: NA; j_gene: TRBJ2-3; v_gene: TRBV7-2; d_gene: NA; CDR3aa: CASSLGRGRSRSDTQYF; CDR3nt: TGTGCCAGCAGCTTAGGTAGAGGACGGAGCCGGTCAGATACGCAGTATTTT
abundance: NA; j_gene: TRBJ1-3; v_gene: TRBV29-1; d_gene: NA; CDR3aa: CSESGSGNTIYF; CDR3nt: TGCAGCGAGAGTGGCTCTGGAAACACCATATATTTT
abundance: NA; j_gene: TRBJ1-1; v_gene: TRBV5-1; d_gene: NA; CDR3aa: CASSRTENTEAFF; CDR3nt: TGCGCCAGCAGTAGGACTGAGAACACTGAAGCTTTCTTT
abundance: NA; j_gene: TRBJ2-5; v_gene: TRBV6-6; d_gene: TRBD1; CDR3aa: CASRLDRGSVETQYF; CDR3nt: TGTGCCAGCAGACTGGACAGGGGGAGTGTAGAGACCCAGTACTTC
abundance: NA; j_gene: TRBJ1-1; v_gene: TRBV18; d_gene: TRBD1; CDR3aa: CASSLGTGTMNTEAFF; CDR3nt: TGTGCCAGCTCACTGGGGACAGGAACCATGAACACTGAAGCTTTCTTT
abundance: NA; j_gene: TRBJ1-5; v_gene: TRBV6-5; d_gene: NA; CDR3aa: CASSYYGSNQPQHF; CDR3nt: TGTGCCAGCAGTTACTATGGTAGCAATCAGCCCCAGCATTTT
abundance: NA; j_gene: TRBJ2-1; v_gene: TRBV11-3; d_gene: NA; CDR3aa: CASSLGANNEQFF; CDR3nt: TGTGCCAGCAGCCTCGGGGCGAACAATGAGCAGTTCTTC
abundance: few; j_gene: TRBJ1-5; v_gene: TRBV6-5; d_gene: TRBD1; CDR3aa: CASSYSRTGVGQPQHF; CDR3nt: TGTGCCAGCAGTTACTCGAGGACAGGGGTGGGGCAGCCCCAGCATTTT
abundance: NA; j_gene: TRBJ2-1; v_gene: TRBV27; d_gene: NA; CDR3aa: CASSFRTYNEQFF; CDR3nt: TGTGCCAGCAGTTTTAGAACCTACAATGAGCAGTTCTTC
abundance: NA; j_gene: TRBJ2-5; v_gene: TRBV9; d_gene: NA; CDR3aa: CASSEMGGLQETQYF; CDR3nt: TGTGCCAGCAGCGAGATGGGGGGTCTGCAAGAGACCCAGTACTTC
abundance: NA; j_gene: TRBJ1-4; v_gene: TRBV28; d_gene: NA; CDR3aa: CASIHSPTSTNEKLFF; CDR3nt: TGTGCCAGCATCCATTCCCCGACCTCAACTAATGAAAAACTGTTTTTT
abundance: NA; j_gene: TRBJ2-7; v_gene: TRBV5-5; d_gene: TRBD2; CDR3aa: CASSLGLAEPAGYF; CDR3nt: TGTGCCAGCAGCTTGGGACTAGCGGAACCCGCCGGGTACTTC
abundance: NA; j_gene: TRBJ2-1; v_gene: TRBV21-1; d_gene: NA; CDR3aa: CASSKARTTSGTEINEQFF; CDR3nt: TGTGCCAGCAGCAAAGCGCGAACAACGAGTGGGACAGAGATCAATGAGCAGTTCTTC
abundance: NA; j_gene: TRBJ1-1; v_gene: TRBV27; d_gene: NA; CDR3aa: CASSLSTGQMNTEAFF; CDR3nt: TGTGCCAGCAGTTTATCCACAGGCCAAATGAACACTGAAGCTTTCTTT
abundance: NA; j_gene: TRBJ1-3; v_gene: TRBV5-5; d_gene: NA; CDR3aa: CASSLVGDISGNTIYF; CDR3nt: TGTGCCAGCAGCTTGGTGGGGGACATCTCTGGAAACACCATATATTTT
abundance: once; j_gene: TRBJ1-5; v_gene: TRBV19; d_gene: NA; CDR3aa: CASSIDRGGVGNQPQHF; CDR3nt: TGTGCCAGTAGTATAGATAGGGGAGGCGTGGGCAATCAGCCCCAGCATTTT
abundance: NA; j_gene: TRBJ1-2; v_gene: TRBV30; d_gene: TRBD1; CDR3aa: CAWSPTGDYGYTF; CDR3nt: TGTGCCTGGAGCCCGACAGGGGACTATGGCTACACCTTC
abundance: NA; j_gene: TRBJ2-7; v_gene: TRBV6-1; d_gene: TRBD1; CDR3aa: CASSWDRTYEQYF; CDR3nt: TGTGCCAGCAGTTGGGACAGGACTTACGAGCAGTACTTC
abundance: NA; j_gene: TRBJ2-3; v_gene: TRBV4-2; d_gene: TRBD2; CDR3aa: CASSQEGGRSLPPTDTQYF; CDR3nt: TGTGCCAGCAGCCAAGAGGGCGGGAGGTCTCTACCACCCACAGATACGCAGTATTTT
abundance: NA; j_gene: TRBJ1-2; v_gene: TRBV19; d_gene: NA; CDR3aa: CASTDSGYGYTF; CDR3nt: TGTGCCAGTACCGACAGCGGCTATGGCTACACCTTC
abundance: NA; j_gene: TRBJ2-7; v_gene: TRBV18; d_gene: NA; CDR3aa: CASSPYKGPTHEQYF; CDR3nt: TGTGCCAGCTCACCTTATAAGGGTCCAACCCACGAGCAGTACTTC
abundance: NA; j_gene: TRBJ1-5; v_gene: TRBV9; d_gene: TRBD1; CDR3aa: CASSAGTGSQPQHF; CDR3nt: TGTGCCAGCAGCGCTGGGACAGGGAGTCAGCCCCAGCATTTT
abundance: NA; j_gene: TRBJ2-7; v_gene: TRBV29-1; d_gene: NA; CDR3aa: CSVEVQYLSEQYF; CDR3nt: TGCAGCGTTGAAGTCCAGTACCTATCCGAGCAGTACTTC
abundance: once; j_gene: TRBJ1-1; v_gene: TRBV9; d_gene: NA; CDR3aa: CASSVGLPGAEAFF; CDR3nt: TGTGCCAGCAGCGTTGGCCTCCCGGGCGCTGAAGCTTTCTTT
abundance: NA; j_gene: TRBJ2-7; v_gene: TRBV7-6; d_gene: NA; CDR3aa: CASSTLSGRSPYEQYF; CDR3nt: TGTGCCAGCAGCACTTTATCGGGACGGTCCCCCTACGAGCAGTACTTC
abundance: NA; j_gene: TRBJ2-5; v_gene: TRBV28; d_gene: NA; CDR3aa: CASTLVLGAKETQYF; CDR3nt: TGTGCCAGCACCTTAGTTTTAGGGGCGAAAGAGACCCAGTACTTC
abundance: once; j_gene: TRBJ2-6; v_gene: TRBV19; d_gene: TRBD1; CDR3aa: CASSIGGDRGSGANVLTF; CDR3nt: TGTGCCAGTAGTATAGGAGGGGACAGAGGCTCTGGGGCCAACGTCCTGACTTTC
abundance: NA; j_gene: TRBJ1-5; v_gene: TRBV27; d_gene: NA; CDR3aa: CASSLTLGIGNQPQHF; CDR3nt: TGTGCCAGCAGTTTGACGTTGGGCATAGGCAATCAGCCCCAGCATTTT
abundance: NA; j_gene: TRBJ2-7; v_gene: TRBV6-1; d_gene: NA; CDR3aa: CASSTSPAYEQYF; CDR3nt: TGTGCCAGCAGTACAAGCCCCGCCTACGAGCAGTACTTC
abundance: NA; j_gene: TRBJ1-5; v_gene: TRBV7-2; d_gene: NA; CDR3aa: CASSQTASNQPQHF; CDR3nt: TGTGCCAGCAGTCAGACAGCTAGCAATCAGCCCCAGCATTTT
abundance: NA; j_gene: TRBJ1-5; v_gene: TRBV7-8; d_gene: NA; CDR3aa: CASSSREKTYSNQPQHF; CDR3nt: TGTGCCAGCAGCTCGCGGGAGAAAACGTATAGCAATCAGCCCCAGCATTTT
abundance: NA; j_gene: TRBJ2-7; v_gene: TRBV6-6; d_gene: NA; CDR3aa: CASTPDRIRGHYEQYF; CDR3nt: TGTGCCAGCACCCCGGACCGTATACGGGGTCACTACGAGCAGTACTTC
abundance: NA; j_gene: TRBJ2-1; v_gene: TRBV6-5; d_gene: NA; CDR3aa: CASSLVWDGAYNEQFF; CDR3nt: TGTGCCAGCAGTTTAGTGTGGGACGGAGCCTACAATGAGCAGTTCTTC
abundance: once; j_gene: TRBJ2-7; v_gene: TRBV6-1; d_gene: TRBD1; CDR3aa: CASSRTGGTYEQYF; CDR3nt: TGTGCCAGCAGTCGGACAGGGGGTACCTACGAGCAGTACTTC
abundance: NA; j_gene: TRBJ1-3; v_gene: TRBV9; d_gene: NA; CDR3aa: CASSASQSFYGNTIYF; CDR3nt: TGTGCCAGCAGCGCTTCCCAGTCTTTCTATGGAAACACCATATATTTT
abundance: NA; j_gene: TRBJ1-2; v_gene: TRBV11-3; d_gene: TRBD1; CDR3aa: CASSFWTGATNYGYTF; CDR3nt: TGTGCCAGCAGCTTTTGGACAGGGGCGACTAACTATGGCTACACCTTC
abundance: NA; j_gene: TRBJ2-3; v_gene: TRBV11-2; d_gene: NA; CDR3aa: CASSLVAMSSTDTQYF; CDR3nt: TGTGCCAGCAGCTTAGTAGCCATGTCAAGCACAGATACGCAGTATTTT
abundance: NA; j_gene: TRBJ2-1; v_gene: TRBV29-1; d_gene: TRBD2; CDR3aa: CSVEDGGGNEQFF; CDR3nt: TGCAGCGTTGAAGATGGGGGGGGAAATGAGCAGTTCTTC
abundance: NA; j_gene: TRBJ2-7; v_gene: TRBV10-1; d_gene: NA; CDR3aa: CASRTPTLSLYEQYF; CDR3nt: TGCGCCAGCAGAACCCCGACGCTATCGCTCTACGAGCAGTACTTC
abundance: NA; j_gene: TRBJ2-2; v_gene: TRBV5-1; d_gene: TRBD1; CDR3aa: CASSRDRVSGELFF; CDR3nt: TGCGCCAGCAGCCGGGACAGGGTATCCGGGGAGCTGTTTTTT
abundance: NA; j_gene: TRBJ2-7; v_gene: TRBV4-1; d_gene: NA; CDR3aa: CASSQDRMEQYF; CDR3nt: TGCGCCAGCAGCCAAGACCGGATGGAGCAGTACTTC
abundance: NA; j_gene: TRBJ2-3; v_gene: TRBV7-9; d_gene: TRBD1; CDR3aa: CASSLSRDRGRRGTDTQYF; CDR3nt: TGTGCCAGCAGCTTGTCCCGGGACAGGGGGCGGCGGGGCACAGATACGCAGTATTTT
abundance: NA; j_gene: TRBJ1-1; v_gene: TRBV7-9; d_gene: NA; CDR3aa: CASKLFSTEAFF; CDR3nt: TGTGCCTCCAAATTATTTAGCACTGAAGCTTTCTTT